This T cell receptor beta chain originates from a study of T cell changes during pregnancy in multiple sclerosis. Some clones are missing from TCRdb's copy, which holds only in-frame ones; the method was immunoSEQ multiplex PCR. The sample includes roughly 7,900 clones, roughly nine tenths seen only once; the top ten take around 9.6%. The material sequenced was CD8+ T cells from peripheral blood mononuclear cells, taken in the first trimester of pregnancy. The sequence was collected from a female donor in good health, enrolled as a control in a pregnancy study.

Written as DNA, the CDR3 is TGTGCCAGCAGTTCAGGGCCCCAAACGTACAATGAGCAGTTCTTC. As protein: CASSSGPQTYNEQFF. The chain uses TRBV5-5 and TRBJ2-1; possibly TRBD1 for D (5 bases). The CDR3 loop spans 15 amino acids. V lost 5 bases and J lost 4, with 16 bases in between. Looked up from germline, CDR1 is SGHKS and CDR2 is YYEKEE (reference sequence).